This T cell receptor (beta chain) originates from a study of blood T cell repertoires in COVID-19. Germline CDR1 is SGHVS and CDR2 is FQNEAQ. This CDR3 spans 13 amino acids. Deletions cut 5 bases from V and 3 bases from J, with 8 bases between. Some clones are missing from TCRdb's copy, which holds only in-frame ones; the method was immunoSEQ multiplex PCR. The sample includes some 250,000 clones, roughly 82% seen only once; the top ten take over 9%. The chain links TRBV7-8 to TRBJ1-3; D not certain. Sequencing was carried out using peripheral blood. The receptor's source is an elderly man with acute or convalescent COVID-19. The CDR3 reads CASSRRFGNTIYF. CDR3 nucleotides: TGTGCCAGCAGCCGGAGGTTTGGAAACACCATATATTTT.